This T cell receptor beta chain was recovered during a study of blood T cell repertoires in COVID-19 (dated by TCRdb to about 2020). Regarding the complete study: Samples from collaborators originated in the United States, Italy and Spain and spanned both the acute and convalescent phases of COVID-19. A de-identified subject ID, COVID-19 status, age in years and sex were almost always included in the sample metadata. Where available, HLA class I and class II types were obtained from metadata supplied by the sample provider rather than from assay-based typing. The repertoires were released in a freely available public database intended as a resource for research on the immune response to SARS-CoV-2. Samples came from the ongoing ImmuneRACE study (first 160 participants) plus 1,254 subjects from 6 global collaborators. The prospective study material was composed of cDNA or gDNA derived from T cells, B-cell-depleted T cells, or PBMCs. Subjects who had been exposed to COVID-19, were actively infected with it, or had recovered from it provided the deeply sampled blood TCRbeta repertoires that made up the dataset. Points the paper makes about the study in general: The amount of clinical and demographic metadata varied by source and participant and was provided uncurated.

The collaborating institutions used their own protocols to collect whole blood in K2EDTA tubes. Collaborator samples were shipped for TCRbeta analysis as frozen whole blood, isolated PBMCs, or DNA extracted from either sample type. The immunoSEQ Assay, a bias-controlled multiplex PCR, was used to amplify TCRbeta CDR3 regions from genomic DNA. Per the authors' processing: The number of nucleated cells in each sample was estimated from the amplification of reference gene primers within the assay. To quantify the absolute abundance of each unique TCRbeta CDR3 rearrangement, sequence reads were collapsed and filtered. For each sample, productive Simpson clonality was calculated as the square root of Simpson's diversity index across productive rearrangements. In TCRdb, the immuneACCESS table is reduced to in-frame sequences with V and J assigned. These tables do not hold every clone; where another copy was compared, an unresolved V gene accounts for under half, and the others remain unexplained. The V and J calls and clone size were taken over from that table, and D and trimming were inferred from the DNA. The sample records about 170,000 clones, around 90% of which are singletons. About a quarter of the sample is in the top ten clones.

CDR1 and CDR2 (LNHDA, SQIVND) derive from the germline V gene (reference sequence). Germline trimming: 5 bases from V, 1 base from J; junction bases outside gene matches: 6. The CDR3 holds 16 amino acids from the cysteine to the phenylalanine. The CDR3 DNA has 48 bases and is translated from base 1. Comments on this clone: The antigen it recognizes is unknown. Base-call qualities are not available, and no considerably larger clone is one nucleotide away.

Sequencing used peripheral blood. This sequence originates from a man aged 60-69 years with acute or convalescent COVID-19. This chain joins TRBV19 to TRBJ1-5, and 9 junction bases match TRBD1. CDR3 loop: CASSFITGGSNQPQHF. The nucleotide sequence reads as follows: TGTGCCAGTAGTTTTATAACAGGGGGCAGCAATCAGCCCCAGCATTTT.